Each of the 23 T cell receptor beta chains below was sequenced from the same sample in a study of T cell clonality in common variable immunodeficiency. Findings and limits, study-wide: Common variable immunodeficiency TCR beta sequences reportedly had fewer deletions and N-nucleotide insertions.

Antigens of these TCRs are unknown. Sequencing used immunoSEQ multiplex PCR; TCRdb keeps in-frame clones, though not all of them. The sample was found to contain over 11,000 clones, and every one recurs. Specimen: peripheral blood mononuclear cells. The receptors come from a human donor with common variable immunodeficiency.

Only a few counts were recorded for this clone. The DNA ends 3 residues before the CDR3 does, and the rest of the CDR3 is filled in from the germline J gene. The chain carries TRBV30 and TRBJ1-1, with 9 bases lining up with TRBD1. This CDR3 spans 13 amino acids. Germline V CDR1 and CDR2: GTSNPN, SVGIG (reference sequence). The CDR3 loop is CAWSAQWTGDAFF. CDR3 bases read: TGTGCCTGGAGTGCCCAATGGACAGGGGAC.

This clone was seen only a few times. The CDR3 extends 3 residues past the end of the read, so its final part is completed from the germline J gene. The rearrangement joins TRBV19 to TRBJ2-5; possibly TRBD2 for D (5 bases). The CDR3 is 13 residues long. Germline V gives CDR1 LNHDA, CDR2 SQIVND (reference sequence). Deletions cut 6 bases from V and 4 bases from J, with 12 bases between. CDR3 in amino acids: CASRRTPSETQYF. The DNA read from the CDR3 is TGTGCCAGTAGGAGGACTCCTTCAGAGACC. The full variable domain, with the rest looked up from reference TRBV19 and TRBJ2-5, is DGGITQSPKYLFRKEGQNVTLSCEQNLNHDAMYWYRQDPGQGLRLIYYSQIVNDFQKGDIAEGYSVSREKKESFPLTVTSAQKNPTAFYLCASRRTPSETQYFGPGTRLLVL.

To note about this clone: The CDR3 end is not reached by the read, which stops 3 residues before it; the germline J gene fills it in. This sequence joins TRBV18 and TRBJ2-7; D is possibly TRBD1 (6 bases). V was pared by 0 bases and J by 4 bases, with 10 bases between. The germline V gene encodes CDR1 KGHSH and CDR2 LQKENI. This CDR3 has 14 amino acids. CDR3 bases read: TGTGCCAGCTCACCACCGGCAGGGGAGTACGAG. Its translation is CASSPPAGEYE. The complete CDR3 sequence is CASSPPAGEYEQYF.

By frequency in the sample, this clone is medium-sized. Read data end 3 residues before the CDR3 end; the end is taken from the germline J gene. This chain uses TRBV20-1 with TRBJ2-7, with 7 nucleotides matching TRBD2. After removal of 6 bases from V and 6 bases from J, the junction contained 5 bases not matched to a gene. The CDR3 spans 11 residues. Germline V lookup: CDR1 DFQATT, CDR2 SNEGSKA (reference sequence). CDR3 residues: CSAGGIPEQYF. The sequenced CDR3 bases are TGCAGTGCGGGGGGGATACCCGAG.

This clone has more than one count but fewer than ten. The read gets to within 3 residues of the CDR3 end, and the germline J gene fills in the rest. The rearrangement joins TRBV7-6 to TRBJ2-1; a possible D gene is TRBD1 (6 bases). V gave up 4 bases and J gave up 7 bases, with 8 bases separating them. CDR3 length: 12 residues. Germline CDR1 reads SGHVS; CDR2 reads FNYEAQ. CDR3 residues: CASSSGQNEQFF. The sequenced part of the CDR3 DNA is TGTGCCAGCAGCTCGGGACAAAATGAG.

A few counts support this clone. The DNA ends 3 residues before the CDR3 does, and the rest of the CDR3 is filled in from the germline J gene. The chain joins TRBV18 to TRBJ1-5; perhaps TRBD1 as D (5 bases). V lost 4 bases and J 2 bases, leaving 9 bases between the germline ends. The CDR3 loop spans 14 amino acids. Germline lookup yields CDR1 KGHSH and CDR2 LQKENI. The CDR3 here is CASSQGQGNQPQHF. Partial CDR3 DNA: TGTGCCAGCTCACAGGGGCAGGGCAATCAGCCC. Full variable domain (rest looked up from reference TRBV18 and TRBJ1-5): NAGVMQNPRHLVRRRGQEARLRCSPMKGHSHVYWYRQLPEEGLKFMVYLQKENIIDESGMPKERFSAEFPKEGPSILRIQQVVRGDSAAYFCASSQGQGNQPQHFGDGTRLSIL.

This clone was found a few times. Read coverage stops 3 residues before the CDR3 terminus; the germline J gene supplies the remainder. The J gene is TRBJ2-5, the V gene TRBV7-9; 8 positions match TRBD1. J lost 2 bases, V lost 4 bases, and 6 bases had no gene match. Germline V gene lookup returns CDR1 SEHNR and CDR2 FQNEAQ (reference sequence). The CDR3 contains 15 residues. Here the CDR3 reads CASSSGTGAQETQYF. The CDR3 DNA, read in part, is TGTGCCAGCAGCTCCGGGACAGGAGCTCAAGAGACC.

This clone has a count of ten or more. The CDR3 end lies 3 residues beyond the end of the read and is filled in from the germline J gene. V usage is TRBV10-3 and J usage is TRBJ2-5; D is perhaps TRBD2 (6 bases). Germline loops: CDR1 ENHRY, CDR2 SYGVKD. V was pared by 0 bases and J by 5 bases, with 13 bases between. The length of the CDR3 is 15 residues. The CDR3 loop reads CAISESWQGGETQYF. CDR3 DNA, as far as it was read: TGTGCCATCAGTGAGTCTTGGCAGGGAGGCGAGACC.

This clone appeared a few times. Partial CDR3 DNA: TGTGCCAGCAGCTTAGACACCAGCACAGATACG. This codes for CASSLDTSTDT. The complete CDR3 reads CASSLDTSTDTQYF. This chain uses TRBV7-2 with TRBJ2-3; no clear D. The read terminates 3 residues before the CDR3 end, so the remaining end is supplied by the germline J gene. The CDR3 sequence is 14 residues long. Between the trimmed V and J ends, which lost 1 base and 0 bases, there was a span of 5 bases. CDR1 is SGHTA, CDR2 FQGNSA, per germline. The full variable domain, with the rest looked up from reference TRBV7-2 and TRBJ2-3, is GAGVSQSPSNKVTEKGKDVELRCDPISGHTALYWYRQSLGQGLEFLIYFQGNSAPDKSGLPSDRFSAERTGGSVSTLTIQRTQQEDSAVYLCASSLDTSTDTQYFGPGTRLTVL.

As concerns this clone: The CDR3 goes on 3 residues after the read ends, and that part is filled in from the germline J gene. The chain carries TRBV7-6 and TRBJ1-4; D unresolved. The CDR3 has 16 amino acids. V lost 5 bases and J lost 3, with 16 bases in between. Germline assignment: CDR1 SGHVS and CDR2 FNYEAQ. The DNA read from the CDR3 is TGTGCCAGCAGCCCCCTTAGCTTAGCCGCTAATGAAAAA. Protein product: CASSPLSLAANEK. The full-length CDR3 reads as CASSPLSLAANEKLFF. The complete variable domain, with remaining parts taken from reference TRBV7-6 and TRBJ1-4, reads GAGVSQSPRYKVTKRGQDVALRCDPISGHVSLYWYRQALGQGPEFLTYFNYEAQQDKSGLPNDRFSAERPEGSISTLTIQRTEQRDSAMYRCASSPLSLAANEKLFFGSGTQLSVL.

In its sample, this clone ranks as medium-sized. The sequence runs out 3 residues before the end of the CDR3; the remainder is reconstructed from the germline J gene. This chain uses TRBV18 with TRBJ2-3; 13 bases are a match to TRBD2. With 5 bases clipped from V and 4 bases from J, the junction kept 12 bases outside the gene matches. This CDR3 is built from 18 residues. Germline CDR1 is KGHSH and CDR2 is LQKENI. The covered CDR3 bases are TGTGCCAGCTCAGCCAGGACTAGCGGGGGCCGGGGGTCAGATACG. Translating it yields CASSARTSGGRGSDT. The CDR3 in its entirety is CASSARTSGGRGSDTQYF. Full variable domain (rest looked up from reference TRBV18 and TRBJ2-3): NAGVMQNPRHLVRRRGQEARLRCSPMKGHSHVYWYRQLPEEGLKFMVYLQKENIIDESGMPKERFSAEFPKEGPSILRIQQVVRGDSAAYFCASSARTSGGRGSDTQYFGPGTRLTVL.

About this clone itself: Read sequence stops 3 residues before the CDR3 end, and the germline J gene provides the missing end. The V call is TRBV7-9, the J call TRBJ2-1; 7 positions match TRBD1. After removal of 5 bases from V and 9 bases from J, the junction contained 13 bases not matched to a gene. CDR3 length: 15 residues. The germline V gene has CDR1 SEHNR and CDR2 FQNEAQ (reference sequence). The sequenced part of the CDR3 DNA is TGTGCCAGCAGCCAGGGACAGCCGGGATCAACTGAG. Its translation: CASSQGQPGSTE. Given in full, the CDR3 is CASSQGQPGSTEQFF.

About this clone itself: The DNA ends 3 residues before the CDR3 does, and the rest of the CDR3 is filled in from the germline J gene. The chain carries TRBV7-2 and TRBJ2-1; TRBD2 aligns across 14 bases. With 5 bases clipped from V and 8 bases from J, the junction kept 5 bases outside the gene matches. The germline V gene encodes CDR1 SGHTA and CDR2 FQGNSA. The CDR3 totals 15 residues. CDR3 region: CASSPRLAGGDEQFF. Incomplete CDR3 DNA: TGTGCCAGCAGCCCAAGACTAGCGGGGGGGGATGAG.

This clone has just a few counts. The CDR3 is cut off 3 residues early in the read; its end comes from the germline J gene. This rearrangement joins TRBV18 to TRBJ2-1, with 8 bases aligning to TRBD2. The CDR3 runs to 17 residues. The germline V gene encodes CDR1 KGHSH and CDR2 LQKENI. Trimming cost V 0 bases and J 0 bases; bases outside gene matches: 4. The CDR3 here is CASSPPTSVSSYNEQFF. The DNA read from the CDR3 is TGTGCCAGCTCACCACCGACTAGCGTCAGCTCCTACAATGAG. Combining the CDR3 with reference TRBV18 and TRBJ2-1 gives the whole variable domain NAGVMQNPRHLVRRRGQEARLRCSPMKGHSHVYWYRQLPEEGLKFMVYLQKENIIDESGMPKERFSAEFPKEGPSILRIQQVVRGDSAAYFCASSPPTSVSSYNEQFFGPGTRLTVL.

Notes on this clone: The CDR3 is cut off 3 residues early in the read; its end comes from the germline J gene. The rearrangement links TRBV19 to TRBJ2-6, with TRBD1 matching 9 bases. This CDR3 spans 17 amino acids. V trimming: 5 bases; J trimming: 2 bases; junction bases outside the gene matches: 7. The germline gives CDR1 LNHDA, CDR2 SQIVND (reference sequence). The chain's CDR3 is CASSADRGGAGANVLTF. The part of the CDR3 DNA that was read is TGTGCCAGTAGTGCCGACAGGGGGGGGGCTGGGGCCAACGTC.

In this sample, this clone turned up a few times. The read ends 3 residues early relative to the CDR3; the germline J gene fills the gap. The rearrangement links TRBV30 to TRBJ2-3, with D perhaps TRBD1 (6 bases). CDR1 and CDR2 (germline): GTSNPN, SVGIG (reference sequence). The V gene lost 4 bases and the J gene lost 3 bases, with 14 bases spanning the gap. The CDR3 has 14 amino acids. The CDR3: CAWKDSPATDTQYF. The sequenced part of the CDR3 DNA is TGTGCCTGGAAGGACAGTCCCGCAACAGATACG.

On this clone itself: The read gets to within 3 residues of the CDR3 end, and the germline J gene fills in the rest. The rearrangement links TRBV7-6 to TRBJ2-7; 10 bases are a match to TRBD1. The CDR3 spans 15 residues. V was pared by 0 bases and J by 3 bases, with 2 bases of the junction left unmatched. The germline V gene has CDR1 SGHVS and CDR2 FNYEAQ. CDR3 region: CASSLAGQGRYEQYF. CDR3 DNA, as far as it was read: TGTGCCAGCAGCTTAGCGGGACAGGGGCGCTACGAG.

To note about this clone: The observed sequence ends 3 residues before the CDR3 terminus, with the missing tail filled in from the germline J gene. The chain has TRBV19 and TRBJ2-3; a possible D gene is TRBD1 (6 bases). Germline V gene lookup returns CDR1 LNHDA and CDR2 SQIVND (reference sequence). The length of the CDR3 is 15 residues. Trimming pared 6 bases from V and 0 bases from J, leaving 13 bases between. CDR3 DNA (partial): TGTGCCAGTAGCATTGGACAGTCTAGCACAGATACG. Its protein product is CASSIGQSSTDT. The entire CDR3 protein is CASSIGQSSTDTQYF.

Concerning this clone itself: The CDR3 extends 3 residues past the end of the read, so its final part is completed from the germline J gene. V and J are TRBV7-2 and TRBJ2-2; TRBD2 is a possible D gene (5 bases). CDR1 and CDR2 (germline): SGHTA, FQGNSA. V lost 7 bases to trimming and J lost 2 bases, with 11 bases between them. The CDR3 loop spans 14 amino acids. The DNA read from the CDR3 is TGTGCCAGCAACCTAGCCCTTAACACCGGGGAG. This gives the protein CASNLALNTGE. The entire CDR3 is CASNLALNTGELFF.

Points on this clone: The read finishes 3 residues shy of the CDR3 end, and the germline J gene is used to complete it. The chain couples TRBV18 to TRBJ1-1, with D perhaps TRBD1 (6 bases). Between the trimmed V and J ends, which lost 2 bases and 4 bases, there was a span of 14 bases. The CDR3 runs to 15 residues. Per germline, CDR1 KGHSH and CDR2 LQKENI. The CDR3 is CASSPGTTGITEAFF. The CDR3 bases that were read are TGTGCCAGCTCACCAGGGACTACAGGGATCACTGAA.

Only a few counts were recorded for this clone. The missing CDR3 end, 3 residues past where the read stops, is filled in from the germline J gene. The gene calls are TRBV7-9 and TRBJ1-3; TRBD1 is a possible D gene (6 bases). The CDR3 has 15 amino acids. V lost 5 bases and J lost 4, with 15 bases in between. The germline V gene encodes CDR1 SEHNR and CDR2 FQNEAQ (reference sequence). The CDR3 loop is CASSPSGAFGNTIYF. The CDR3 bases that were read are TGTGCCAGCAGCCCATCAGGGGCGTTCGGAAACACC.

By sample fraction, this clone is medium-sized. Partial CDR3 DNA: TGTGCCAGCACCTCCTCCAGACTAGCGGACTCCGAAGCCCTAGCCAAAAACATT. This encodes CASTSSRLADSEALAKNI. The CDR3 in its entirety is CASTSSRLADSEALAKNIQYF. The chain couples TRBV7-1 to TRBJ2-4; TRBD2 aligns across 9 bases. Read sequence stops 3 residues before the CDR3 end, and the germline J gene provides the missing end. TRBV7-1 is noted as an ORF with a role that remains uncertain. CDR3 length: 21 amino acids. Germline trimming cut 7 bases from V and 0 bases from J; bases unmatched to any gene: 22.

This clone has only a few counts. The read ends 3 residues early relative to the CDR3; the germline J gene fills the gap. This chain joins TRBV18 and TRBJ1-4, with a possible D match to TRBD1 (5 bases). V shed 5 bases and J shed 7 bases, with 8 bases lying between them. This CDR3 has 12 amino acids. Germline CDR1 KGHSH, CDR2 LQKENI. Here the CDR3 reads CASSTDSEKLFF. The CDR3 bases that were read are TGTGCCAGCTCAACCGACAGTGAAAAA.